Below, 8 T cell receptor beta chains from the same sample are listed, as sequenced in a study of T cells after somatic rescue of genetic block. Here immunoSEQ multiplex PCR was the method, and the copy in TCRdb shows in-frame clones only, minus some. The table has 88,000 or so clones, just under 90% seen once. Sequenced sample: peripheral blood mononuclear cells (PBMCs). The source is a woman under 30.

The rearrangement links TRBV6-6 to TRBJ2-1; D unresolved. The length of the CDR3 is 13 residues. From germline, CDR1 is MNHNY and CDR2 SVGAGI (reference sequence). V was shortened by 0 bases and J by 5 bases, with 5 bases between the two germline ends. The CDR3 bases are TGTGCCAGCAGTTACTCCGTCCACAATGAGCAGTTCTTC. This gives the protein CASSYSVHNEQFF.

This chain links TRBV4-1 with TRBJ2-2; D perhaps matches TRBD2 (6 bases). This CDR3 has 15 amino acids. Per the germline V gene, CDR1 is MGHRA and CDR2 is YSYEKL. The germline V and J ends were trimmed by 1 base and 9 bases, with 15 bases remaining between them. DNA of the CDR3: TGCGCCAGCAGCCAAGGACTAGGGTTCGTCCGGGAGCTGTTTTTT. Encoded protein: CASSQGLGFVRELFF.

This chain links TRBV10-2 with TRBJ2-7; D is unclear. The V gene lost 8 bases and the J gene lost 7 bases, with 12 bases spanning the gap. Germline lookup yields CDR1 WSHSY and CDR2 SAAADI. The CDR3 is 11 amino acids. CDR3 DNA sequence: TGCGCCAGCCGGTCCCTATTGGAGCAGTACTTC. This translates into CASRSLLEQYF.

This sequence joins TRBV4-2 and TRBJ2-2; 11 nucleotides line up with TRBD2. V shed 4 bases and J 0 bases; nucleotides not matched to a gene: 1. The germline V gene has CDR1 LGHNA and CDR2 YNFKEQ. The CDR3 loop spans 16 amino acids. The CDR3 spells CASSPGLAANTGELFF. The CDR3, as DNA: TGTGCCAGCAGCCCGGGACTAGCGGCGAACACCGGGGAGCTGTTTTTT.

V is TRBV15 and J is TRBJ1-2; TRBD1 agrees at 7 bases. The CDR3 loop spans 16 amino acids. V trimming: 3 bases; J trimming: 2 bases; junction bases outside the gene matches: 9. Germline V gene lookup returns CDR1 LNHNV and CDR2 YYDKDF (reference sequence). CDR3 sequence: CATSRARQGGNYGYTF. The CDR3 bases are TGTGCCACCAGCAGGGCTAGACAGGGAGGGAACTATGGCTACACCTTC.

With regard to this clone: At one end, the junction sequence differs from germline, possibly due to a read error. The genes are TRBV6-1 and TRBJ2-7, with D perhaps assigned TRBD1 or TRBD2 (5 bases each). Germline V gene data show CDR1 as MNHNS and CDR2 as SASEGT. CDR3 length equals 16 residues. CDR3 amino acids: CASTERRWDRSYEQYF. Written as DNA, the CDR3 is TGTGCCAGCACTGAACGTCGATGGGACCGCTCCTACGAGCAGTACTTC.

This clone occurred once. The chain carries TRBV27 and TRBJ1-5; D is uncertain. Per germline, CDR1 MNHEY and CDR2 SMNVEV (reference sequence). With 1 base removed from V and 9 bases from J, the gap between germline ends came to 10 bases. The CDR3 has 13 residues. The CDR3 DNA follows: TGTGCCAGCAGTTTATTGTGGATCTGGCCCCAGCATTTT. This gives the protein CASSLLWIWPQHF.

The V gene is TRBV10-3, the J gene TRBJ2-3, with 11 bases identical to TRBD2. Losses at the gene ends were 4 bases for V and 3 bases for J; bases not matched to a gene: 12. This CDR3 is built from 18 residues. Germline CDR1 is ENHRY and CDR2 is SYGVKD. The CDR3 DNA reads as TGTGCCATCAGTGGGGCTAGCGGGAGGTCGGTAGGAACAGATACGCAGTATTTT. It is translated as CAISGASGRSVGTDTQYF.